A selection of T cell receptor beta chains follows, all from one sample in a study of OX40 agonist ivuxolimab in advanced cancers. Here immunoSEQ multiplex PCR was the method, and the copy in TCRdb shows in-frame clones only, minus some. Among fewer than 90,000 clones listed, 86% were seen once. Here the sequenced sample was CD4+ or CD8+ T cells sorted from blood, taken in a trial of the OX40 agonist ivuxolimab. These receptors were obtained from an adult with an advanced solid tumor such as melanoma, head and neck, liver or kidney cancer. Both conserved end residues are part of each CDR3. The D gene is left open where the match is weak. Not every row has a clone size; where given, it reads once, few, many or a size class.

J,length,V,size,D,DNA,CDR3
TRBJ1-3,18,TRBV30,.,.,TGTGCCTGGAGTGCCACAGACAGCCGATTGCTCTCTGGAAACACCATATATTTT,CAWSATDSRLLSGNTIYF
TRBJ2-7,14,TRBV9,.,.,TGTGCCAGCAGTCCATTCGGGGGACCCTACGAGCAGTACTTC,CASSPFGGPYEQYF
TRBJ2-3,16,TRBV4-2,.,TRBD2,TGTGCCAGCAGCCAGCTAGCGGGAGTGGGAACAGATACGCAGTATTTT,CASSQLAGVGTDTQYF
TRBJ1-5,13,TRBV6-5,.,.,TGTGCCAGCAGTGCAGACAAAGGGAGGCCCCAGCATTTT,CASSADKGRPQHF
TRBJ2-3,15,TRBV18,.,.,TGTGCCAGCTCACCACCTATCGGGGGCACAGATACGCAGTATTTT,CASSPPIGGTDTQYF
TRBJ2-5,16,TRBV9,.,TRBD2,TGTGCCAGCAGCGTAACTAGCGGACACTCCCAAGAGACCCAGTACTTC,CASSVTSGHSQETQYF
TRBJ1-4,13,TRBV7-2,.,TRBD1,TGTGCCAGCAGCTGGACAGGGCGGGAAAAACTGTTTTTT,CASSWTGREKLFF
TRBJ2-5,14,TRBV13,.,.,TGTGCCAGCAGCTTAGGTCAGGTCGTTGAGACCCAGTACTTC,CASSLGQVVETQYF
TRBJ1-3,15,TRBV19,.,.,TGTGCCAGTACAAGAACAGGGAACTCTGGAAACACCATATATTTT,CASTRTGNSGNTIYF
TRBJ1-2,14,TRBV7-2,.,.,TGTGCCAGCAGTTCTCCAAGGGCGAACTATGGCTACACCTTC,CASSSPRANYGYTF
TRBJ2-5,15,TRBV9,.,.,TGTGCCAGCAGCGTAGACCCGGGGGATCAAGAGACCCAGTACTTC,CASSVDPGDQETQYF
TRBJ1-2,13,TRBV2,.,TRBD1,TGTGCCAGCAGTAATACAGGGGGCGATGGCTACACCTTC,CASSNTGGDGYTF
TRBJ1-2,15,TRBV27,.,TRBD1,TGTGCCAGCAGCCCGACAGGGCGGGGAAACTATGGCTACACCTTC,CASSPTGRGNYGYTF
TRBJ1-1,14,TRBV15,.,.,TGTGCCACCAGCAGAGATACAGGTAGAGCTGAAGCTTTCTTT,CATSRDTGRAEAFF
TRBJ2-2,16,TRBV28,once,TRBD2,TGTGCCAGCAGTTTTGGGCGGGGGGCGAACACCGGGGAGCTGTTTTTT,CASSFGRGANTGELFF
TRBJ1-6,15,TRBV14,.,.,TGTGCCAGCAGCCCCGGAGGCTTCTATAATTCACCCCTCCACTTT,CASSPGGFYNSPLHF
TRBJ1-1,17,TRBV7-7,.,.,TGTGCTAGCAGCCCATTAAGTGGGGTGACAGGAGGGACTGAAGCTTTCTTT,CASSPLSGVTGGTEAFF
TRBJ2-1,14,TRBV29-1,.,TRBD2,TGCAGCGGCCGGGGGGGGGACTCCTACAATGAGCAGTTCTTC,CSGRGGDSYNEQFF
TRBJ2-7,11,TRBV15,.,.,TGTGCCACCAGCAGGGGGTACGAGCAGTACTTC,CATSRGYEQYF
TRBJ2-5,13,TRBV6-4,.,TRBD2,TGTGCCAGCAGTCCTAGCGGGGTCGAGACCCAGTACTTC,CASSPSGVETQYF
TRBJ2-5,15,TRBV6-1,.,TRBD1,TGTGCCAGCAGTGAAATGGGACAGGCACAAGAGACCCAGTACTTC,CASSEMGQAQETQYF
TRBJ2-6,15,TRBV28,.,.,TGTGCCAGCAGTGATCAGAGCTCTGGGGCCAACGTCCTGACTTTC,CASSDQSSGANVLTF
TRBJ2-5,16,TRBV18,once,.,TGTGCCAGCTCCAATTTAGGGGGACACCTCCAAGAGACCCAGTACTTC,CASSNLGGHLQETQYF
TRBJ2-7,16,TRBV10-2,.,TRBD2,TGCGCCAGCAGGGGACTAGCGGGGGGGCGGGTCTCCGAGCAGTACTTC,CASRGLAGGRVSEQYF
TRBJ2-3,15,TRBV5-4,.,.,TGTGCCAGCAGCTTCGATATGGCCACTACAGATACGCAGTATTTT,CASSFDMATTDTQYF
TRBJ2-2,18,TRBV5-6,.,.,TGTGCCAGCAGCTTGTCGAGAGGGACCAGGGTGAGGAACGGGGAGCTGTTTTTT,CASSLSRGTRVRNGELFF
TRBJ1-5,11,TRBV12-5,.,.,TGTGCTAGTGGTCAAGATCAGCCCCAGCATTTT,CASGQDQPQHF
TRBJ1-3,16,TRBV23-1,.,.,TGCGCCAGCAGTCAATACGGAGGGGCTTCTGGAAACACCATATATTTT,CASSQYGGASGNTIYF
TRBJ1-2,13,TRBV7-9,.,.,TGTGCCAGCAGCCAGCAGGTCCCGGAGGGCTACACCTTC,CASSQQVPEGYTF
TRBJ2-3,14,TRBV30,.,.,TGTGCTGCACTTCCGGGACCCAACACGGATACGCAGTATTTT,CAALPGPNTDTQYF
TRBJ2-1,13,TRBV2,.,TRBD1,TGTGCCAGCAGCGTGGACAGGGGCAATGAGCAGTTCTTC,CASSVDRGNEQFF
TRBJ1-4,14,TRBV27,.,TRBD1,TGTGCCAGCAGTGCGGACAGGCTTTATGAAAAACTGTTTTTT,CASSADRLYEKLFF
TRBJ1-1,15,TRBV18,.,.,TGTGCCAGCTCACCAGCGATCGGGGGAAACACTGAAGCTTTCTTT,CASSPAIGGNTEAFF
TRBJ2-7,15,TRBV5-1,.,.,TGCGCCAGCAGCCAAGTCCGGGGGCCGGGCTACGAGCAGTACTTC,CASSQVRGPGYEQYF
TRBJ2-7,13,TRBV30,.,.,TGTGCCTGGATACGTCAGGGGGGGTACGAGCAGTACTTC,CAWIRQGGYEQYF
TRBJ1-4,15,TRBV19,.,.,TGTGCCAGTAGGGCCGCAGACTTGCCTAATGAAAAACTGTTTTTT,CASRAADLPNEKLFF
TRBJ2-4,15,TRBV2,.,TRBD2,TGTGCCACTCAACAAGGGCCCGGGAGACTAGCGGAGGTGTACTTC,CATQQGPGRLAEVYF
TRBJ2-7,15,TRBV15,.,.,TGTGCCACCAGCAGAGCTCGGGACCCGGCCTACGAGCAGTACTTC,CATSRARDPAYEQYF
TRBJ2-2,15,TRBV27,.,.,TGTGCCAGCAGTCCGTTACAGGGATCCACCGGGGAGCTGTTTTTT,CASSPLQGSTGELFF
TRBJ1-5,12,TRBV6-5,.,.,TGTGCCAGCGGACTGGGCAATCAGCCCCAGCATTTT,CASGLGNQPQHF
TRBJ2-3,15,TRBV19,.,TRBD2,TGTGCCAGTAGTAGGGGTAGCGGGGGGGCCGATACGCAGTATTTT,CASSRGSGGADTQYF
TRBJ2-7,15,TRBV27,once,.,TGTGCCAGCAGCCAAAAAAGGGACTCCTGGGGCGAGCAGTACTTC,CASSQKRDSWGEQYF
TRBJ1-5,14,TRBV6-5,.,.,TGTGCCAGCAGGGACGGGTCCAGAAGTCAGCCCCAGCATTTT,CASRDGSRSQPQHF
TRBJ2-1,14,TRBV9,.,TRBD1,TGTGCCAGCAGCCGGGACAGTTCCTACAATGAGCAGTTCTTC,CASSRDSSYNEQFF
TRBJ2-7,17,TRBV5-1,few,TRBD2,TGCGCCAGCAGCTTGGGCCCTACTAGCGGGAGGACCTACGAGCAGTACTTC,CASSLGPTSGRTYEQYF
TRBJ1-5,13,TRBV30,.,.,TGTGCCTGGAGCACAGGGTTTGACCAGCCCCAGCATTTT,CAWSTGFDQPQHF
TRBJ1-2,11,TRBV6-5,.,.,TGTGCCAGCAGTTCCCGGACAGGCTACACCTTC,CASSSRTGYTF
TRBJ2-7,14,TRBV5-8,few,.,TGTGCCAGCAGCCATCGCCTCCTTTCCTACGAGCAGTACTTC,CASSHRLLSYEQYF
TRBJ1-1,14,TRBV6-4,.,.,TGTGCCAGCAGTGACTTCGGACACCTCACTGAAGCTTTCTTT,CASSDFGHLTEAFF
TRBJ1-1,13,TRBV6-5,.,.,TGTGCCAGCAGTTATCGGACACTCACGGGAGCTTTCTTT,CASSYRTLTGAFF
TRBJ2-7,17,TRBV7-9,.,TRBD1,TGTGCCAGCAGCCTAGGACAGGACCGCGTTTGGGTTTTCGAGCAGTACTTC,CASSLGQDRVWVFEQYF
TRBJ1-2,17,TRBV18,few,TRBD1,TGTGCCAGCTCACCACAAAACAGGGGGAGTTCTACGAATGGCTACACCTTC,CASSPQNRGSSTNGYTF